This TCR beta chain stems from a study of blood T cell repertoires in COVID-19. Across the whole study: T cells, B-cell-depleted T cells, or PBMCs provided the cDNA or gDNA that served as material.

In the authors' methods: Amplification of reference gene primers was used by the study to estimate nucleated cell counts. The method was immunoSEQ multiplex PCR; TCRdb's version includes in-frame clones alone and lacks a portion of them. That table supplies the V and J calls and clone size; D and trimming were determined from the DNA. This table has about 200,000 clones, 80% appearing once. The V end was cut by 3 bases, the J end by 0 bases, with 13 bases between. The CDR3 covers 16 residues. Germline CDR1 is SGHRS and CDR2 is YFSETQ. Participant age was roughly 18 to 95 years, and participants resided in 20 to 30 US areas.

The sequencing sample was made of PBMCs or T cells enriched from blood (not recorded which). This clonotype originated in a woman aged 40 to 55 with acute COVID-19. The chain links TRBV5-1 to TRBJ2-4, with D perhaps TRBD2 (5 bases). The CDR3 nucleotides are TGCGCCAGCAGCTCGGACTCCTCCGTAGCCAAAAACATTCAGTACTTC. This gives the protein CASSSDSSVAKNIQYF.